Presented here are 31 T cell receptor beta chains from one specimen sequenced in a study of T cell changes during pregnancy in multiple sclerosis. Assay: immunoSEQ multiplex PCR; the TCRdb copy retains only in-frame clones and omits some. The sample yields 30,000 to 40,000 clones, around 92% seen once. Sequencing used CD8+ T cells from peripheral blood mononuclear cells, obtained in the third trimester of pregnancy. The receptors were gathered from a female donor with multiple sclerosis, enrolled in a pregnancy study.

This clone has only a few counts. The chain is built from TRBV19 and TRBJ2-1, with TRBD1 matching over 8 bases. There are 15 residues in the CDR3. Germline V lookup: CDR1 LNHDA, CDR2 SQIVND (reference sequence). V dropped 3 bases and J dropped 6; count of bases not matched to a gene: 7. The CDR3 DNA reads as TGTGCCAGTAGTATGGGGCAGGGGGCTTCCAATGAGCAGTTCTTC. This codes for CASSMGQGASNEQFF. Supplemented by reference TRBV19 and TRBJ2-1, the full variable domain reads DGGITQSPKYLFRKEGQNVTLSCEQNLNHDAMYWYRQDPGQGLRLIYYSQIVNDFQKGDIAEGYSVSREKKESFPLTVTSAQKNPTAFYLCASSMGQGASNEQFFGPGTRLTVL.

The genes are TRBV6-5 and TRBJ1-4, with 7 bases lining up with TRBD1. Looked up from germline, CDR1 is MNHEY and CDR2 is SVGAGI. The CDR3 has 14 residues. J lost 3 bases, V lost 9 bases, and 7 bases had no gene match. This chain's CDR3 is CASRTGQPNEKLFF. CDR3 bases: TGTGCCAGTAGAACGGGACAGCCTAATGAAAAACTGTTTTTT.

The V call is TRBV7-9, the J call TRBJ2-5; weak D call: TRBD2 (6 bases). The CDR3 covers 15 residues. Per the germline V gene, CDR1 is SEHNR and CDR2 is FQNEAQ (reference sequence). The ends were cut back, 5 bases at V and 5 bases at J, with 18 bases in the middle. Here the CDR3 DNA reads TGTGCCAGCAGCGCCCGACACCGGGAGATGGAGACCCAGTACTTC. It translates to CASSARHREMETQYF. Full variable domain (rest looked up from reference TRBV7-9 and TRBJ2-5): DTGVSQNPRHKITKRGQNVTFRCDPISEHNRLYWYRQTLGQGPEFLTYFQNEAQLEKSRLLSDRFSAERPKGSFSTLEIQRTEQGDSAMYLCASSARHREMETQYFGPGTRLLVL.

The chain has TRBV27 and TRBJ2-1; TRBD1 aligns across 11 bases. Germline CDR1 is MNHEY and CDR2 is SMNVEV (reference sequence). This CDR3 has 15 residues. Trimming at V came to 5 bases and at J to 9 bases, leaving 9 bases not matched to a gene. The CDR3 DNA sequence: TGTGCCAGCAGTCTAGGGACAGGGGGTTCGAGTGAGCAGTTCTTC. Protein: CASSLGTGGSSEQFF.

This clone was recorded only once. CDR3 region: CATHRDRGLNTEAFF. CDR3 DNA: TGTGCCACACACCGGGACAGGGGCTTGAACACTGAAGCTTTCTTT. The chain recombines TRBV5-4 with TRBJ1-1; TRBD1 agrees at 10 bases. With V trimmed by 9 bases and J by 0 bases, 8 bases remained unmatched. This CDR3 region has 15 residues. Germline V gives CDR1 SGHNT, CDR2 YYREEE (reference sequence).

This chain connects TRBV9 to TRBJ2-5, with 8 bases matching TRBD2. CDR3 length: 13 amino acids. Germline trimming cut 3 bases from V and 5 bases from J; bases unmatched to any gene: 3. Germline CDR1 is SGDLS and CDR2 is YYNGEE. This CDR3 is CASSAASGETQYF. As DNA, the CDR3 is TGTGCCAGCAGCGCCGCTAGCGGGGAGACCCAGTACTTC.

The chain uses TRBV7-3 and TRBJ2-1; 9 bases map to TRBD2. CDR1 is SGHTA, CDR2 FQGTGA, per germline. V shed 2 bases and J 7 bases; nucleotides not matched to a gene: 6. This CDR3 region has 15 residues. The CDR3 here is CASSLWGGGANEQFF. Written as DNA, the CDR3 is TGTGCCAGCAGCTTATGGGGCGGGGGGGCAAATGAGCAGTTCTTC.

The chain is built from TRBV11-2 and TRBJ1-1; D remains ambiguous. CDR3 length: 13 amino acids. Germline lookup yields CDR1 SGHAT and CDR2 FQNNGV. Trimming cost V 1 base and J 0 bases, with 3 bases left between them. CDR3 residues: CASSLGLNTEAFF. The CDR3 coding sequence is TGTGCCAGCAGCTTAGGGCTGAACACTGAAGCTTTCTTT. The complete variable domain, with remaining parts taken from reference TRBV11-2 and TRBJ1-1, reads EAGVAQSPRYKIIEKRQSVAFWCNPISGHATLYWYQQILGQGPKLLIQFQNNGVVDDSQLPKDRFSAERLKGVDSTLKIQPAKLEDSAVYLCASSLGLNTEAFFGQGTRLTVV.

This clone was observed a single time. This rearrangement joins TRBV7-8 to TRBJ2-7; 8 nucleotides agree with TRBD1. The germline V gene encodes CDR1 SGHVS and CDR2 FQNEAQ. V shed 5 bases and J 6 bases; nucleotides not matched to a gene: 12. The CDR3 consists of 15 residues. The CDR3, as DNA: TGTGCCAGCAGCCAGCAGGGGGCCCTACCTAGCGAGCAGTACTTC. It translates to CASSQQGALPSEQYF.

The V and J genes are TRBV27 and TRBJ2-2; 8 nucleotides agree with TRBD1. Germline assignment: CDR1 MNHEY and CDR2 SMNVEV (reference sequence). There are 16 residues in the CDR3. Germline trimming cut 5 bases from V and 6 bases from J; bases unmatched to any gene: 11. CDR3 residues: CASSLTGTGLSGELFF. The CDR3 coding sequence is TGTGCCAGCAGTCTAACCGGGACAGGTCTCTCCGGGGAGCTGTTTTTT.

The rearrangement uses TRBV6-4 and TRBJ2-1; 8 bases line up with TRBD2. The CDR3 totals 15 residues. Germline assignment: CDR1 MRHNA and CDR2 SNTAGT. V trimming: 2 bases; J trimming: 0 bases; junction bases outside the gene matches: 0. The CDR3 nucleotides are TGTGCCAGCAGTGACGCGGGGGGCTCCTACAATGAGCAGTTCTTC. Encoded protein: CASSDAGGSYNEQFF.

This sequence joins TRBV6-1 and TRBJ1-6, with 7 bases lining up with TRBD1. V lost 6 bases and J lost 6; bases outside the gene matches: 5. The CDR3 covers 14 residues. The germline V gene encodes CDR1 MNHNS and CDR2 SASEGT. The CDR3 loop reads CASRHTGVNSPLHF. The DNA for the CDR3 is TGTGCCAGCAGACACACAGGGGTTAATTCACCCCTCCACTTT.

This chain joins TRBV19 and TRBJ2-7; TRBD1 is a possible D gene (6 bases). Germline-derived CDR1 and CDR2 are LNHDA and SQIVND (reference sequence). This CDR3 is 13 amino acids long. Deletions cut 7 bases from V and 1 base from J, with 11 bases between. The CDR3 DNA sequence: TGTGCCAGTAAGGGGGTCAGTTCCTACGAGCAGTACTTC. Translation: CASKGVSSYEQYF.

Notes on this clone: Other DNA sequences in this specimen translate into the identical CDR3. V gene TRBV7-9 combines with J gene TRBJ2-1; D is possibly TRBD1 (5 bases). CDR1 and CDR2 (germline): SEHNR, FQNEAQ (reference sequence). V was shortened by 1 base and J by 7 bases, with 26 bases between the two germline ends. The CDR3 totals 19 residues. CDR3 DNA sequence: TGTGCCAGCAGCTTAGAGGGCAGCATTAGGGCAGGGCGGAGAAATGAGCAGTTCTTC. It translates to CASSLEGSIRAGRRNEQFF.

The J gene is TRBJ2-3, the V gene TRBV13; 12 bases line up with TRBD1. Germline V gene sequence: CDR1 PRHDT, CDR2 FYEKMQ (reference sequence). This CDR3 region has 16 residues. The junction had 7 bases not matched to a gene; V was cut back by 4 bases and J by 5 bases. This CDR3 reads CASSSRDRGRGDTQYF. DNA of the CDR3: TGTGCCAGCAGCTCCCGGGACAGGGGGCGCGGAGATACGCAGTATTTT.

The chain carries TRBV19 and TRBJ2-7; maybe TRBD1 (5 bases). CDR1 LNHDA and CDR2 SQIVND come from the germline V gene (reference sequence). V gave up 6 bases and J gave up 2 bases, with 5 bases separating them. The CDR3 has 11 amino acids. CDR3 loop: CASRGPYEQYF. The CDR3 DNA is TGTGCCAGTAGGGGGCCCTACGAGCAGTACTTC.

The chain joins TRBV15 to TRBJ2-5; D is perhaps TRBD2 (6 bases). Deletions cut 5 bases from V and 5 bases from J, with 18 bases between. Germline V gene lookup returns CDR1 LNHNV and CDR2 YYDKDF (reference sequence). The CDR3 length is 15 residues. As DNA, the CDR3 is TGTGCCACCAGCTCGGGATTTTCTAGCGTGGAGACCCAGTACTTC. It is translated as CATSSGFSSVETQYF.

The rearrangement uses TRBV7-6 and TRBJ1-1; 7 bases fit TRBD1. With 4 bases clipped from V and 7 bases from J, the junction kept 12 bases outside the gene matches. Per germline, CDR1 SGHVS and CDR2 FNYEAQ. The CDR3 is 15 amino acids. The CDR3, as DNA: TGTGCCAGCAGCTCGCCGACAGGGCTGGGTGATGAAGCTTTCTTT. Translating gives CASSSPTGLGDEAFF. Combining the CDR3 with reference TRBV7-6 and TRBJ1-1 gives the whole variable domain GAGVSQSPRYKVTKRGQDVALRCDPISGHVSLYWYRQALGQGPEFLTYFNYEAQQDKSGLPNDRFSAERPEGSISTLTIQRTEQRDSAMYRCASSSPTGLGDEAFFGQGTRLTVV.

V and J are TRBV27 and TRBJ1-1; no clear D. V was cut by 3 bases and J by 1 base, with 9 bases left in between. Germline CDR1 and CDR2: MNHEY and SMNVEV (reference sequence). The length of the CDR3 is 14 residues. The chain's CDR3 is CASSFLRENTEAFF. In DNA form, the CDR3 reads TGTGCCAGCAGTTTCCTCCGGGAGAACACTGAAGCTTTCTTT.

The chain combines TRBV11-2 with TRBJ2-3; D is perhaps TRBD2 (6 bases). Trimming shortened V by 4 bases and J by 7 bases, and 27 bases separated the two germline ends. This CDR3 comprises 18 residues. Looked up from germline, CDR1 is SGHAT and CDR2 is FQNNGV. The CDR3 loop reads CASSSPPGTPREYYTQYF. The DNA for the CDR3 is TGTGCCAGCAGCTCCCCTCCCGGGACTCCTCGGGAATATTATACGCAGTATTTT.

CDR3 protein: CASSVFRDRGLPEQYF. The CDR3 coding sequence is TGCGCCAGCAGCGTTTTCCGGGACAGGGGGCTTCCCGAGCAGTACTTC. V gene TRBV5-1 combines with J gene TRBJ2-7; TRBD1 aligns across 12 bases. In germline, CDR1 is SGHRS, CDR2 YFSETQ. Losses at the gene ends were 4 bases for V and 6 bases for J; bases not matched to a gene: 11. The length of the CDR3 is 16 residues.

The V gene is TRBV29-1, the J gene TRBJ1-2; no firm D call. CDR1 and CDR2 from the germline V gene are SQVTM and ANQGSEA. Trimming took 7 bases from V and 8 from J, leaving 17 bases between them. The CDR3 is 12 residues long. This chain's CDR3 is CSALAGKDGYTF. CDR3 DNA: TGCAGCGCCCTAGCGGGGAAGGACGGCTACACCTTC.

On this clone itself: Germline is not matched at one junction end, which may reflect a read error. V and J are TRBV6-6 and TRBJ1-4; D is possibly TRBD1 (6 bases). CDR1 is MNHNY, CDR2 SVGAGI, per germline (reference sequence). The CDR3 extends over 14 amino acids. The CDR3 coding sequence is TGTGCCAGCAGTCCACGGGGGGCTGGTGAAGAACTGTTTTTT. Translation gives CASSPRGAGEELFF.

The rearrangement links TRBV5-6 to TRBJ2-1; maybe TRBD1 (6 bases). The CDR3 contains 19 residues. Germline V lookup: CDR1 SGHDT, CDR2 YYEEEE. V gave up 2 bases and J gave up 6 bases, with 27 bases separating them. The DNA of the CDR3 is TGTGCCAGCAGCTTTGGACAGAGGTGGGGAGAATCCACACTCAATGAGCAGTTCTTC. Its translation: CASSFGQRWGESTLNEQFF.

V usage is TRBV27 and J usage is TRBJ1-6; D remains unclear. Germline-derived CDR1 and CDR2 are MNHEY and SMNVEV (reference sequence). V was clipped by 2 bases and J by 7 bases, with 6 bases between them. The CDR3 is 13 residues long. The DNA of the CDR3 is TGTGCCAGCAGTTTAGAGGAGAATTCACCCCTCCACTTT. Protein sequence: CASSLEENSPLHF.

The chain joins TRBV27 to TRBJ2-6; D is uncertain. V shed 6 bases and J shed 0 bases, with 9 bases lying between them. The CDR3 covers 15 residues. Germline CDR1 reads MNHEY; CDR2 reads SMNVEV (reference sequence). DNA for the CDR3: TGTGCCAGCAGCCCCAGTGACTCTGGGGCCAACGTCCTGACTTTC. This encodes CASSPSDSGANVLTF.

V gene TRBV15 combines with J gene TRBJ1-4; 10 bases map to TRBD1. Germline V gene data show CDR1 as LNHNV and CDR2 as YYDKDF (reference sequence). V gave up 3 bases and J gave up 7 bases; unmatched junction bases: 2. The CDR3 extends over 14 amino acids. Written as DNA, the CDR3 is TGTGCCACCAGCAGCAGGACAGGGGGTGAAAAACTGTTTTTT. Translated: CATSSRTGGEKLFF.

The V call is TRBV11-2, the J call TRBJ2-7; 8 positions agree with TRBD2. The CDR3 spans 15 residues. Germline CDR1 is SGHAT and CDR2 is FQNNGV. The V gene end was trimmed by 3 bases and the J gene end by 3 bases; junction bases not matched to a gene: 7. The chain's CDR3 is CASSFGLAGGYEQYF. The CDR3 region has the DNA TGTGCCAGCAGCTTTGGACTAGCCGGTGGCTACGAGCAGTACTTC.

The rearrangement links TRBV9 to TRBJ2-7; the D gene is possibly TRBD2 (5 bases). The CDR3 length is 13 residues. In germline, CDR1 is SGDLS, CDR2 YYNGEE. Trimming left V 3 bases short and J 7 bases short, with 14 bases between. CDR3 DNA: TGTGCCAGCAGCGCCCCGGACTCCTGGGAGCAGTACTTC. This sequence encodes CASSAPDSWEQYF. The variable domain in full, completed from reference TRBV9 and TRBJ2-7, reads DSGVTQTPKHLITATGQRVTLRCSPRSGDLSVYWYQQSLDQGLQFLIQYYNGEERAKGNILERFSAQQFPDLHSELNLSSLELGDSALYFCASSAPDSWEQYFGPGTRLTVT.

The V gene is TRBV30, the J gene TRBJ2-2; the match to TRBD2 covers 14 bases. Germline-derived CDR1 and CDR2 are GTSNPN and SVGIG (reference sequence). The CDR3 loop spans 18 amino acids. The V segment lost 1 base and the J segment 0 bases; nucleotides outside the gene matches: 4. The CDR3, as DNA: TGTGCCTGGAGTGGGACTAGCGGGGGGATCGCGAACACCGGGGAGCTGTTTTTT. Translating it yields CAWSGTSGGIANTGELFF. Full variable domain (outside the CDR3, taken from reference TRBV30 and TRBJ2-2): SQTIHQWPATLVQPVGSPLSLECTVEGTSNPNLYWYRQAAGRGLQLLFYSVGIGQISSEVPQNLSASRPQDRQFILSSKKLLLSDSGFYLCAWSGTSGGIANTGELFFGEGSRLTVL.

V is TRBV29-1 and J is TRBJ2-7; possibly TRBD2 for D (7 bases). Germline V gives CDR1 SQVTM, CDR2 ANQGSEA. Trimming shortened V by 4 bases and J by 0 bases, and 25 bases separated the two germline ends. CDR3 length equals 18 residues. Here the CDR3 DNA reads TGCAGCGTTGTCTCCCCCGATGGGGGGGGGCATAGCTCCTACGAGCAGTACTTC. It yields the protein CSVVSPDGGGHSSYEQYF.